This T cell receptor (beta chain) was obtained from a study of blood T cell repertoires in COVID-19. For the study at large: Collection of acute and convalescent COVID-19 samples took place in the United States, Italy and Spain. Sample material is recorded as cDNA or gDNA derived from T cells, B-cell-depleted T cells, or PBMCs.

This CDR3 has 14 amino acids. J lost 7 bases, V lost 7 bases, and 6 bases had no gene match. Germline CDR1 and CDR2: LNHDA and SQIVND (reference sequence). Study processing details: By means of reference gene primer amplification, nucleated cell counts were estimated. TCRdb's table, derived via immunoSEQ multiplex PCR, lists solely in-frame clones and lacks some. V and J calls and clone size are as listed in that table; D and trimming were resolved from the DNA. The table includes some 99,000 clones, around 84% detected once. The TCR originated in an older woman in a cohort sampled during active or convalescent COVID-19. Sequencing used peripheral blood. The V call is TRBV19, the J call TRBJ1-4; TRBD1 matches 10 bases. CDR3 in amino acids: CASIDRGRGEKLFF. The CDR3 coding sequence is TGTGCCAGTATCGACAGGGGGCGAGGTGAAAAACTGTTTTTT.